Presented here are 8 T cell receptor beta chains from one specimen sequenced in a study of tumor and adjacent non-tumor tissue in lung cancer. The template was RNA from unsorted bulk tissue. This non-tumor lung sample came from over 3 cm beyond the tumor edge. The library came from three nested PCR rounds adapted from ARM-PCR protocols. TCRdb analysed the multiplex PCR reads with MiXCR anew, one entry per CDR3 protein. In the table there are 90,000 to 100,000 distinct CDR3 sequences, less than 85% of which are singletons. The material sequenced was distant non-tumor lung tissue. The receptors stem from a man aged 55 to 70 with small cell lung cancer.

This clonotype was counted a few times. This clone may be a read error of a much larger clone one base away. The chain carries TRBV5-1 and TRBJ2-5, with D unclear. The CDR3 extends over 13 amino acids. CDR1 SGHRS and CDR2 YFSETQ come from the germline V gene. V was clipped by 6 bases and J by 4 bases, with 13 bases between them. The CDR3 is CASNRNRGETQYF. The CDR3 DNA is TGCGCCAGCAACCGGAATCGAGGAGAGACCCAGTACTTC.

Details on this clonotype: Mismatch with germline at one junction end may stem from a read error. CDR3 nucleotides: TGTGCCAGCAGTCTGGGGATGGGTTTCACTGATGCTTTCTTT. This gives the protein CASSLGMGFTDAFF. This sequence joins TRBV14 and TRBJ1-1; D is uncertain. Germline V gives CDR1 SGHDN, CDR2 FVKESK. CDR3 length: 14 residues. The entire variable domain, with the rest obtained from reference TRBV14 and TRBJ1-1, is as follows: EAGVTQFPSHSVIEKGQTVTLRCDPISGHDNLYWYRRVMGKEIKFLLHFVKESKQDESGMPNNRFLAERTGGTYSTLKVQPAELEDSGVYFCASSLGMGFTDAFFGQGTRLTVV.

Only one count was recorded for this clonotype. One junction end disagrees with the germline gene, perhaps due to a read error. This chain joins TRBV11-3 and TRBJ2-7, with 7 bases matching TRBD2. The length of the CDR3 is 13 residues. CDR1 is SGHNT and CDR2 is YENEEA in the germline V gene. As DNA, the CDR3 is TGTGCCATCAGCCCCGGGGGGTCCTACGAGCAGCACTTC. Amino acid sequence: CAISPGGSYEQHF.

As to this clonotype: This may arise from a read error, as a much more abundant clone is one base away. This rearrangement joins TRBV11-2 to TRBJ2-1; 7 bases map to TRBD2. There are 15 residues in the CDR3. Germline assignment: CDR1 SGHAT and CDR2 FQNNGV. V trimming: 3 bases; J trimming: 9 bases; junction bases outside the gene matches: 11. This CDR3 is CASSFLVGGPAEQFF. In DNA form, the CDR3 reads TGTGCCAGCAGCTTCCTAGTGGGAGGGCCGGCTGAGCAGTTCTTC.

As concerns this clonotype: An end of the junction does not agree with germline; a read error may underlie this. The CDR3 is CVSTLGQGLLSEQFF. In DNA, the CDR3 is TGTGTCAGCACCCTAGGACAGGGTTTATTGTCTGAGCAGTTCTTC. V and J are TRBV6-2 or TRBV6-3 and TRBJ2-1; TRBD1 matches at 8 bases. Germline V gene data show CDR1 as MNHEY and CDR2 as SVGEGT. The CDR3 is 15 residues long.

The rearrangement uses TRBV10-3 and TRBJ2-1, with D uncertain. Trimming took 3 bases from V and 8 from J, leaving 8 bases between them. Germline V CDR1 and CDR2: ENHRY, SYGVKD. This CDR3 spans 12 amino acids. CDR3 nucleotides: TGTGCCATCAGTGAAGTATCAGATGAGCAGTTCTTC. It yields the protein CAISEVSDEQFF.

In the case of this clonotype: The conserved phenylalanine or tryptophan normally closing the CDR3 is absent here, so this likely arose from a read error. The V gene is TRBV11-2, the J gene TRBJ1-2, with D tentatively TRBD1 (5 bases). The CDR3 is 13 residues long. The germline V gene has CDR1 SGHAT and CDR2 FQNNGV. Trimming removed 8 bases from V and 1 base from J, with 11 bases in between. In DNA form, the CDR3 reads TGTGCCAGCGACGAAAGGGGTAACTATGGCTACACCTCC. This sequence encodes CASDERGNYGYTS.

The count of this clonotype is one. One junction end does not reproduce the germline sequence, and a read error may be involved. The V and J genes are TRBV6-5 and TRBJ2-1, with a possible D match to TRBD2 (5 bases). The length of the CDR3 is 16 residues. Germline lookup yields CDR1 MNHEY and CDR2 SVGAGI. This chain's CDR3 is CDSSSQRWTSNGEQFF. The CDR3 bases are TGTGACAGCAGTTCCCAACGCTGGACTTCTAACGGTGAGCAGTTCTTC.